This T cell receptor (beta chain) was observed in a study of blood T cell repertoires in COVID-19. The overall study: COVID-19 samples, acute and convalescent, were from the United States, Italy and Spain. The cDNA or gDNA used as material had been derived from T cells, B-cell-depleted T cells, or PBMCs.

Methods used by the authors: The authors estimated nucleated cell counts from reference gene primer amplification. The table came from immunoSEQ multiplex PCR; TCRdb's copy has only in-frame clones and leaves some out. V and J calls and clone size are copied from that table; D and trimming were computed from the DNA. The sample contains roughly 230,000 clones, about four fifths of which appear only once. Germline lookup yields CDR1 KGHSH and CDR2 LQKENI. The CDR3 has 13 amino acids. V shed 3 bases and J shed 8 bases, with 13 bases lying between them. The source is a man aged 45-65 years with active or convalescent COVID-19. V gene TRBV18 combines with J gene TRBJ1-1; a weak D match, TRBD1 (6 bases). The specimen sequenced was peripheral blood. Here the CDR3 reads CASSPYTGPEAFF. The CDR3 nucleotides read TGTGCCAGCTCACCGTATACAGGGCCCGAAGCTTTCTTT.